Following are 18 T cell receptor beta chains from one sample sequenced in a study of shared clonotypes between healthy human individuals. Naive CD8 cells were CD45RO-negative, positively selected for CCR7, excluding terminally differentiated effector memory CD45RA+ cells. Clones were sequenced by immunoSEQ multiplex PCR, and TCRdb holds only the in-frame ones, with some missing. The table has about 2.1 million clones, around 93% seen once. Sequenced material: naive CD8+ T cells from PBMCs. These receptors came from a young man in good health. Some clones in this sample may be carry-over from other donors' samples.

The chain uses TRBV11-3 and TRBJ2-7; a weak D match, TRBD1 (5 bases). V gave up 3 bases and J gave up 4 bases, with 16 bases separating them. The CDR3 has 15 residues. Germline CDR1 reads SGHNT; CDR2 reads YENEEA. CDR3 loop: CASSFRVESPYEQYF. The CDR3 region has the DNA TGTGCCAGCAGCTTCAGGGTGGAGAGCCCTTACGAGCAGTACTTC.

J is TRBJ1-2 and V is TRBV6-5, with D perhaps matching TRBD1 (5 bases). This CDR3 contains 13 residues. CDR1 is MNHEY and CDR2 is SVGAGI in the germline V gene. V lost 6 bases and J lost 5, with 13 bases in between. This chain's CDR3 is CASSPGRSYGYTF. For the CDR3, the DNA is TGTGCCAGCAGCCCAGGGAGATCTTATGGCTACACCTTC.

This sequence joins TRBV19 and TRBJ1-1; TRBD1 is a possible D gene (6 bases). This CDR3 contains 12 residues. The V gene's germline CDR1 is LNHDA and CDR2 SQIVND (reference sequence). Trimming shortened V by 7 bases and J by 5 bases, and 11 bases separated the two germline ends. The CDR3 spells CASKPGETEAFF. The DNA of the CDR3 is TGTGCCAGTAAGCCAGGGGAAACTGAAGCTTTCTTT. Drawing the rest from reference TRBV19 and TRBJ1-1, the complete variable domain is DGGITQSPKYLFRKEGQNVTLSCEQNLNHDAMYWYRQDPGQGLRLIYYSQIVNDFQKGDIAEGYSVSREKKESFPLTVTSAQKNPTAFYLCASKPGETEAFFGQGTRLTVV.

The chain joins TRBV6-5 to TRBJ2-6; D not certain. Per the germline V gene, CDR1 is MNHEY and CDR2 is SVGAGI. V gave up 6 bases and J gave up 0 bases, with 6 bases separating them. The CDR3 covers 14 residues. CDR3 residues: CASSPPSGANVLTF. In DNA form, the CDR3 reads TGTGCCAGCAGCCCTCCCTCTGGGGCCAACGTCCTGACTTTC.

The V and J genes are TRBV6-5 and TRBJ2-7, with D maybe TRBD2 (6 bases). Trimming pared 4 bases from V and 2 bases from J, leaving 12 bases between. CDR1 and CDR2 from the germline V gene are MNHEY and SVGAGI. The CDR3 is 14 amino acids. The CDR3 coding sequence is TGTGCCAGCAGTTCCAGGGAGGCGACCTACGAGCAGTACTTC. This sequence encodes CASSSREATYEQYF.

This clone was recorded a few times. V usage is TRBV2 and J usage is TRBJ1-1; D unresolved. The CDR3 loop spans 13 amino acids. Germline CDR1 reads SNHLY; CDR2 reads FYNNEI. Trimming pared 5 bases from V and 4 bases from J, leaving 11 bases between. CDR3 amino acids: CASSQVKTTEAFF. In DNA form, the CDR3 reads TGTGCCAGCAGTCAGGTTAAGACCACTGAAGCTTTCTTT.

The chain carries TRBV27 and TRBJ1-5, with 8 bases aligning to TRBD1. Germline V CDR1 and CDR2: MNHEY, SMNVEV (reference sequence). The CDR3 covers 15 residues. Trimming cost V 3 bases and J 4 bases; bases outside gene matches: 5. CDR3 nucleotides: TGTGCCAGCAGTTTCTCGACAGGGGCTAATCAGCCCCAGCATTTT. Its translation is CASSFSTGANQPQHF.

The genes are TRBV2 and TRBJ2-7, with D possibly TRBD1 on 9 matching bases. V was shortened by 9 bases and J by 3 bases, with 21 bases between the two germline ends. This CDR3 region has 15 residues. CDR1 and CDR2 (germline): SNHLY, FYNNEI. The CDR3: CASNREGTGIYEQYF. Here the CDR3 DNA reads TGTGCCAGTAACCGGGAGGGGACAGGGATCTACGAGCAGTACTTC.

This clone occurred once. The chain employs TRBV19 and TRBJ2-7, with D possibly TRBD2 on 6 matching bases. The V end lost 6 bases, the J end lost 2 bases, and 11 bases lay between the germline ends. The CDR3 is 13 residues long. Germline V gene data show CDR1 as LNHDA and CDR2 as SQIVND (reference sequence). CDR3 protein: CASRGGLPYEQYF. The CDR3 DNA is TGTGCCAGTAGGGGGGGACTTCCCTACGAGCAGTACTTC.

The chain couples TRBV13 to TRBJ2-7; D may be TRBD2 (6 bases). V shed 2 bases and J shed 6 bases, with 14 bases lying between them. This CDR3 contains 14 residues. Germline lookup yields CDR1 PRHDT and CDR2 FYEKMQ (reference sequence). The CDR3 DNA sequence: TGTGCCAGCAGCTTAACGGGAGCGGGTCCCGAGCAGTACTTC. Translated, it gives CASSLTGAGPEQYF. The full variable domain, completed using reference TRBV13 and TRBJ2-7, is AAGVIQSPRHLIKEKRETATLKCYPIPRHDTVYWYQQGPGQDPQFLISFYEKMQSDKGSIPDRFSAQQFSDYHSELNMSSLELGDSALYFCASSLTGAGPEQYFGPGTRLTVT.

The J gene is TRBJ2-3, the V gene TRBV27; 10 nucleotides align to TRBD2. Germline V CDR1 and CDR2: MNHEY, SMNVEV (reference sequence). The CDR3 is made up of 16 amino acids. Losses at the gene ends were 3 bases for V and 5 bases for J; bases not matched to a gene: 8. The CDR3 DNA sequence: TGTGCCAGCAGTTTCTCTAGCGGGGGCGCAGGAGATACGCAGTATTTT. It is translated as CASSFSSGGAGDTQYF.

The rearrangement uses TRBV7-9 and TRBJ2-7, with 10 bases lining up with TRBD2. CDR1 and CDR2 (germline): SEHNR, FQNEAQ (reference sequence). The CDR3 extends over 15 amino acids. V was pared by 3 bases and J by 4 bases, with 6 bases of the junction left unmatched. The CDR3 nucleotides read TGTGCCAGCAGCTTTGGACTAGCGGCTTGGTACGAGCAGTACTTC. It translates to CASSFGLAAWYEQYF. Filled out from reference TRBV7-9 and TRBJ2-7, the complete variable domain reads DTGVSQNPRHKITKRGQNVTFRCDPISEHNRLYWYRQTLGQGPEFLTYFQNEAQLEKSRLLSDRFSAERPKGSFSTLEIQRTEQGDSAMYLCASSFGLAAWYEQYFGPGTRLTVT.

Concerning this clone: Other nucleotide sequences in the sample specify the same CDR3. The chain couples TRBV11-2 to TRBJ2-5; D not resolved. V was cut by 0 bases and J by 5 bases, with 10 bases left in between. This CDR3 spans 14 amino acids. Germline V gene data show CDR1 as SGHAT and CDR2 as FQNNGV. The CDR3 DNA is TGTGCCAGCAGCTTAGATCTTGGTAGGGAGACCCAGTACTTC. It translates to CASSLDLGRETQYF. The variable domain in full, completed from reference TRBV11-2 and TRBJ2-5, reads EAGVAQSPRYKIIEKRQSVAFWCNPISGHATLYWYQQILGQGPKLLIQFQNNGVVDDSQLPKDRFSAERLKGVDSTLKIQPAKLEDSAVYLCASSLDLGRETQYFGPGTRLLVL.

Only a few counts were recorded for this clone. The same CDR3 also results from other DNA sequences found in this sample. The chain is built from TRBV28 and TRBJ1-1, with D perhaps TRBD1 (5 bases). CDR1 MDHEN and CDR2 SYDVKM come from the germline V gene. V shed 6 bases and J shed 5 bases, with 10 bases lying between them. The CDR3 contains 12 residues. This chain's CDR3 is CASSRGGTEAFF. CDR3 nucleotides: TGTGCCAGCAGCCGCGGGGGGACTGAAGCTTTCTTT.

The chain couples TRBV27 to TRBJ2-1, with D possibly being TRBD2 (5 bases). The CDR3 spans 16 residues. The V end was cut by 10 bases, the J end by 2 bases, with 21 bases between. Germline-derived CDR1 and CDR2 are MNHEY and SMNVEV (reference sequence). In DNA, the CDR3 is TGTGCCACCCGGAAGGTCCCGGGAAACACCTACAATGAGCAGTTCTTC. Protein product: CATRKVPGNTYNEQFF.

CDR3 bases: TGCGCCAGCAGCAAATCACGGGGGGATGAGCAGTTCTTC. It is translated as CASSKSRGDEQFF. The J gene is TRBJ2-1, the V gene TRBV5-1, with 7 bases lining up with TRBD2. V gave up 4 bases and J gave up 8 bases; unmatched junction bases: 6. Germline-derived CDR1 and CDR2 are SGHRS and YFSETQ. This CDR3 region has 13 residues.

This chain links TRBV19 with TRBJ2-5; weak D call: TRBD1 (8 bases). CDR1 is LNHDA and CDR2 is SQIVND in the germline V gene (reference sequence). Trimming shortened V by 5 bases and J by 2 bases, and 15 bases separated the two germline ends. This CDR3 region has 15 residues. Written as DNA, the CDR3 is TGTGCCAGTAGTGCGGGGGACAGGATGCAAGAGACCCAGTACTTC. Translated, it gives CASSAGDRMQETQYF. The entire variable domain, with the rest obtained from reference TRBV19 and TRBJ2-5, is as follows: DGGITQSPKYLFRKEGQNVTLSCEQNLNHDAMYWYRQDPGQGLRLIYYSQIVNDFQKGDIAEGYSVSREKKESFPLTVTSAQKNPTAFYLCASSAGDRMQETQYFGPGTRLLVL.

The J gene is TRBJ2-3, the V gene TRBV7-3; maybe TRBD1 (5 bases). Germline CDR1 SGHTA, CDR2 FQGTGA. Trimming left V 5 bases short and J 1 base short, with 13 bases between. This CDR3 is 15 amino acids long. The CDR3 DNA reads as TGTGCCAGCAGCCTACTAATGACAGGCACAGATACGCAGTATTTT. Protein: CASSLLMTGTDTQYF.